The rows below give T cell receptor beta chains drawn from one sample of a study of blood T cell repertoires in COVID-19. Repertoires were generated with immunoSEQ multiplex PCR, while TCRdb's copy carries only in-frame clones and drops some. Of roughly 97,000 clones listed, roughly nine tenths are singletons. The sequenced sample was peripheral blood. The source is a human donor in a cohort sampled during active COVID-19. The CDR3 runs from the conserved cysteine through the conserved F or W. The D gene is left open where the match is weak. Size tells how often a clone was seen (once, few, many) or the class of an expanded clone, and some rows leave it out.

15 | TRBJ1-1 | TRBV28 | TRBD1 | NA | TGTGCCAGCCCAGGGGGGACTGCACTGAACACTGAAGCTTTCTTT | CASPGGTALNTEAFF
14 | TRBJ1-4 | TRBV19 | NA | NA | TGTGCCAGTAGCGGTGGGGGGGCTAATGAAAAACTGTTTTTT | CASSGGGANEKLFF
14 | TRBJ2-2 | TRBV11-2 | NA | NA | TGTGCCAGCAGCTTAGATTCGGTGACCGGGGAGCTGTTTTTT | CASSLDSVTGELFF
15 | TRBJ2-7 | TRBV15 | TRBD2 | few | TGTGCCACCAGCAGAGGACTAGCGGAAGACTACGAGCAGTACTTC | CATSRGLAEDYEQYF
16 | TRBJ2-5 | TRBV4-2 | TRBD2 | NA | TGTGCCAGCAGCCATCTTAGCGGGGGACCCCAAGAGACCCAGTACTTC | CASSHLSGGPQETQYF
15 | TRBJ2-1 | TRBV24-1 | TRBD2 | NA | TGTGCCACCAGTCCCGGGACTAGCGGGGGTAATGAGCAGTTCTTC | CATSPGTSGGNEQFF
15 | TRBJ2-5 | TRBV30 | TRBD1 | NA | TGTGCCTGGAGTGAAATGGACAGGGACCAAGAGACCCAGTACTTC | CAWSEMDRDQETQYF
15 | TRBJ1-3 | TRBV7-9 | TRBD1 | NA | TGTGCCAGCAGTTCAGGGGGGTTCTCTGGAAACACCATATATTTT | CASSSGGFSGNTIYF
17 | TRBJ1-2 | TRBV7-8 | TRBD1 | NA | TGTGCCAGCAGCTATCGACAGGGGGCCCTAGCTAACTATGGCTACACCTTC | CASSYRQGALANYGYTF
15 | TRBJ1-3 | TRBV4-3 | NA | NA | TGCGCCAGCAGCCAAGAGGTAGGGGCTGGAAACACCATATATTTT | CASSQEVGAGNTIYF
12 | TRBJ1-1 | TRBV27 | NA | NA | TGTGCCAGCAGGGGGGCGTACACTGAAGCTTTCTTT | CASRGAYTEAFF
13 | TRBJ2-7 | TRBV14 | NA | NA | TGTGCCAGCAGCCCTGCAGGGGACCACGAGCAGTACTTC | CASSPAGDHEQYF
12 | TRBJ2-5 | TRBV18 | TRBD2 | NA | TGTGCCAGCTCACCCGGGGGGGAGACCCAGTACTTC | CASSPGGETQYF
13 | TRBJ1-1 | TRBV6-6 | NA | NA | TGTGCCAGCGGACAGCTATATGACACTGAAGCTTTCTTT | CASGQLYDTEAFF
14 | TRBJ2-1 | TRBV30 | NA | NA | TGTGCCTGGGCCCCTCCACCACACGATCAAGAGCAGTTCTTC | CAWAPPPHDQEQFF
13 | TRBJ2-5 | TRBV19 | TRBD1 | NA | TGTGCCAGCGCGAGGGACAGAAGGGAGACCCAGTACTTC | CASARDRRETQYF
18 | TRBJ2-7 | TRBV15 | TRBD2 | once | TGTGCCACCAGCAGAAATCTTCCAACTAGCGTCAGTACCTACGAGCAGTACTTC | CATSRNLPTSVSTYEQYF
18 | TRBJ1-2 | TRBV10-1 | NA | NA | TGCGCCAGCAGTACTCCTAACGGACACTGGGCGGAACCAGGCGGCTACACCTTC | CASSTPNGHWAEPGGYTF
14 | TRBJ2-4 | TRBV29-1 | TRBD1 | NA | TGCAGCGTTCGACCGGGACAGGGGAAAAACATTCAGTACTTC | CSVRPGQGKNIQYF
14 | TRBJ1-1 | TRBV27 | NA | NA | TGTGCCAGCAGTCGAGACAGGACAAACACTGAAGCTTTCTTT | CASSRDRTNTEAFF
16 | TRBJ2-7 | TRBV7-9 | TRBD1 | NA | TGTGCCAGCAGCTTGCGCGGGCAGGGGGCTGGGTACGAGCAGTACTTC | CASSLRGQGAGYEQYF
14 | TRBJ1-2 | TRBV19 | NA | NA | TGTGCCAGTAGTGTATACAGCACTAACTATGGCTACACCTTC | CASSVYSTNYGYTF
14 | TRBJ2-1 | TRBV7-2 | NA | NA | TGTGCCAGCAGCTTAGTCGGGGGACACAATGAGCAGTTCTTC | CASSLVGGHNEQFF
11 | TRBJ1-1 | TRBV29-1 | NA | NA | TGCAGCGTTAGGGGAGGCACTGAAGCTTTCTTT | CSVRGGTEAFF
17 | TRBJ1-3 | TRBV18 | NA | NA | TGTGCCAGCTCACCACCATCCAACAGCCTCACTGGAAACACCATATATTTT | CASSPPSNSLTGNTIYF
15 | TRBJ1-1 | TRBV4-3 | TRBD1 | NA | TGCGCCAGCAGCTCAGGACAGGCGGGGAACACTGAAGCTTTCTTT | CASSSGQAGNTEAFF
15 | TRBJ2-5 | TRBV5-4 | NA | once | TGTGCCAGCAGCTTGGGGGGCCCCATTCGGGAGACCCAGTACTTC | CASSLGGPIRETQYF
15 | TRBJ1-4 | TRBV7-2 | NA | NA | TGTGCCAGCAGCTTATCAGGGGCAACTAATGAAAAACTGTTTTTT | CASSLSGATNEKLFF
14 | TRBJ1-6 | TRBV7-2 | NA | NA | TGTGCCAGCAGCTTGGCGACTTCTAATTCACCCCTCCACTTT | CASSLATSNSPLHF
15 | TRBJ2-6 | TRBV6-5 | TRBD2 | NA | TGTGCCAGCAGGCAGGGAGGGTCTGGGGCCAACGTCCTGACTTTC | CASRQGGSGANVLTF
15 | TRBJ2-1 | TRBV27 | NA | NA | TGTGCCAGCAGTCTTACCACAGACTCCTACAATGAGCAGTTCTTC | CASSLTTDSYNEQFF
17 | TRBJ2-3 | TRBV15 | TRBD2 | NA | TGTGCCACCAGCAGACCGGCTAGCGGGGGGTTCACAGATACGCAGTATTTT | CATSRPASGGFTDTQYF
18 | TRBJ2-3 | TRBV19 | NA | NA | TGTGCCAGTAGTAAAGGGACTGCAAGGGACCGTAGCACAGATACGCAGTATTTT | CASSKGTARDRSTDTQYF
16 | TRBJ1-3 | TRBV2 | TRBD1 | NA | TGTGCCACCCGGGACAGGATAGACCGCTCTGGAAACACCATATATTTT | CATRDRIDRSGNTIYF
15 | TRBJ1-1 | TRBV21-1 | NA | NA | TGTGCCAGCAGCAACTTGCGCCCGGGGAACACTGAAGCTTTCTTT | CASSNLRPGNTEAFF
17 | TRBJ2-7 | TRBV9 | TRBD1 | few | TGTGCCAGCAGCACAAACCGGGACAGGGATAGGTCCTACGAGCAGTACTTC | CASSTNRDRDRSYEQYF
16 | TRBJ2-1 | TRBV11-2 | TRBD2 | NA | TGTGCCAGCAGCTTGCGTCTAGCGGGAGGGTTGGATGAGCAGTTCTTC | CASSLRLAGGLDEQFF
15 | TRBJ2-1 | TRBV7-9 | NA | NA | TGTGCCAGCAGCTTATCCGGCAGGGCCTACAATGAGCAGTTCTTC | CASSLSGRAYNEQFF
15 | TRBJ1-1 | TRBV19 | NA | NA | TGTGCCAGTAGTATGGGCACCCGGGGGAACACTGAAGCTTTCTTT | CASSMGTRGNTEAFF
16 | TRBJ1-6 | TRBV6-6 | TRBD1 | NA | TGTGCCAGCCGGGACAGAAAGAAGAGTACAACTTCACCCCTCCACTTT | CASRDRKKSTTSPLHF
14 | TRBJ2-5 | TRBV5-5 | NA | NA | TGTGCCAGCAGCCGTAAGGGGTTCCAAGAGACCCAGTACTTC | CASSRKGFQETQYF
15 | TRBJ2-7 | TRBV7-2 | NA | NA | TGTGCCAGCAGCCCCAGGGCAGGGGTCTCCTACGAGCAGTACTTC | CASSPRAGVSYEQYF
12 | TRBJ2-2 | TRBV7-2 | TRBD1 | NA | TGTGCCAGCGACAGGGGGACCGGGGAGCTGTTTTTT | CASDRGTGELFF